This T cell receptor (beta chain) was obtained from a study of blood T cell repertoires in COVID-19. Turning to the study itself: PBMCs, B-cell-depleted T cells, or T cells provided the cDNA or gDNA that made up the material.

This CDR3 contains 11 residues. V dropped 7 bases and J dropped 8 bases, with 8 bases sitting between them. Germline values: CDR1 MGHDK, CDR2 SYGVNS. Using immunoSEQ multiplex PCR, the repertoire was profiled, and TCRdb retains in-frame clones only, with some absent. The sample includes around 200,000 clones, more than 75% of them seen just once. Specimen: peripheral blood. The chain carries TRBV25-1 and TRBJ1-4; the D is unclear. This TCR was recovered from a man aged 40-49 years with active or convalescent COVID-19. The CDR3 loop reads CASISGEKLFF. The DNA for the CDR3 is TGTGCCAGCATATCGGGGGAAAAACTGTTTTTT.